This T cell receptor (beta chain) was sequenced during a study of regulatory T cells in long-lasting Graves disease. Study-level findings and limits: Gene preferences differed: TRBV28, TRBJ1-2, TRBJ2-5 in persistent cases.

TCR beta libraries were built with iRepertoire HTBI primers and Arm-PCR of CDR3 regions. TCRdb processed the multiplex PCR reads anew with MiXCR; each CDR3 protein has one entry. Of more than 450,000 distinct CDR3 sequences in the sample, 15% to 20% were seen once. Sample time point: newly diagnosed GD, antithyroid drugs for less than 3 months. PBMC-derived RNA was used for the TCR library. Blood from the periphery, nine milliliters in all, was drawn into EDTA tubes. On this clonotype: Its antigen remains unknown.

The V gene end was trimmed by 11 bases and the J gene end by 0 bases; junction bases not matched to a gene: 11. The CDR3 has 15 amino acids. Germline V lookup: CDR1 ENHRY, CDR2 SYGVKD. These data were also filed under a second study, of T cells in Graves' hyperthyroidism and ophthalmopathy.

Sequences were derived from peripheral blood mononuclear cells (PBMCs), sampled at new diagnosis, from a patient treated with antithyroid drugs. This sequence was found in a middle-aged man with Graves disease. The chain recombines TRBV10-3 with TRBJ2-3, with TRBD2 identical over 7 bases. The DNA for the CDR3 is TGTGCCGCGGGAGAAAGGACGGAGAGCACAGATACGCAGTATTTT. Amino acid sequence: CAAGERTESTDTQYF.